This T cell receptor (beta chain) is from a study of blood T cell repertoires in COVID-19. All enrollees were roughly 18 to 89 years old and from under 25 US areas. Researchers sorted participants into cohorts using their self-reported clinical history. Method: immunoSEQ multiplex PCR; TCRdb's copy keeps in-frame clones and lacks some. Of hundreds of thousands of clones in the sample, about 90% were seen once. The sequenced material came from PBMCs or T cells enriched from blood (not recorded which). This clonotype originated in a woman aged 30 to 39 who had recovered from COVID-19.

The CDR3 DNA follows: TGTGCCAGCAGCGGCGCCGGGAGAACCGGGGAGCTGTTTTTT. The encoded protein is CASSGAGRTGELFF. The chain combines TRBV2 with TRBJ2-2; D might be TRBD2 (6 bases). The germline CDR1 and CDR2 sequences are SNHLY and FYNNEI. Trimming took off 6 bases at V and 5 bases at J, with 13 bases between the two ends. This CDR3 contains 14 residues.